The 14 T cell receptor beta chains in this list originate from one sample, sequenced in a study of cytomegalovirus exposure and HLA in healthy donors. A multiplex PCR was run with 60 Vbeta primers and 13 Jbeta primers. The protocol was immunoSEQ multiplex PCR, while the TCRdb copy is restricted to in-frame clones and leaves out a portion. The sample comprises some 130,000 clones, approximately 80% of which are singletons, and over 2% rests with the top ten. Sequencing input: PBMCs. The receptors were sampled from a man in his thirties or forties in good health and CMV-seronegative.

The chain uses TRBV7-8 and TRBJ2-7; a possible D gene is TRBD1 (5 bases). The ends were cut back, 2 bases at V and 0 bases at J, with 14 bases in the middle. CDR3 length equals 16 residues. CDR1 is SGHVS, CDR2 FQNEAQ, per germline. CDR3 DNA sequence: TGTGCCAGCAGCTTACTCAGGACACAAAGCTCCTACGAGCAGTACTTC. This sequence encodes CASSLLRTQSSYEQYF. Full variable domain (missing parts from reference TRBV7-8 and TRBJ2-7): GAGVSQSPRYKVAKRGQDVALRCDPISGHVSLFWYQQALGQGPEFLTYFQNEAQLDKSGLPSDRFFAERPEGSVSTLKIQRTQQEDSAVYLCASSLLRTQSSYEQYFGPGTRLTVT.

The chain recombines TRBV5-1 with TRBJ2-3; TRBD1 aligns across 8 bases. Germline V lookup: CDR1 SGHRS, CDR2 YFSETQ. CDR3 size: 16 residues. V was pared by 2 bases and J by 6 bases, with 11 bases of the junction left unmatched. CDR3 residues: CASSFPLTGEVDTQYF. DNA for the CDR3: TGCGCCAGCAGCTTCCCTCTGACAGGGGAGGTGGATACGCAGTATTTT.

The chain employs TRBV29-1 and TRBJ2-7; 8 bases line up with TRBD1. The CDR3 is made up of 12 amino acids. Germline loops: CDR1 SQVTM, CDR2 ANQGSEA. Trimming removed 8 bases from V and 5 bases from J; junction bases left unmatched: 8. CDR3 DNA sequence: TGCAGCATAGGACAGGGCCTAAACGAGCAGTACTTC. Protein: CSIGQGLNEQYF.

The genes are TRBV23-1 and TRBJ2-1, with D perhaps matching TRBD2 (6 bases). TRBV23-1 is an ORF, and what it does is uncertain. This CDR3 contains 16 residues. V was trimmed by 3 bases and J by 8 bases, leaving 20 bases between them. The CDR3 loop is CASSHPKETSSHEQFF. The DNA of the CDR3 is TGCGCCAGCAGTCACCCTAAGGAAACTAGCTCCCATGAGCAGTTCTTC.

This chain links TRBV6-5 with TRBJ1-2; 8 bases are shared with TRBD1. Germline V CDR1 and CDR2: MNHEY, SVGAGI. Unmatched junction bases numbered 4, after V lost 5 bases and J lost 8 bases. CDR3 size: 12 residues. The CDR3 coding sequence is TGTGCCAGCAGTGCGGACAGGGACGGCTACACCTTC. Translation: CASSADRDGYTF.

This sequence joins TRBV28 and TRBJ1-2, with TRBD1 as a possible D gene (6 bases). Between the trimmed V and J ends, which lost 6 bases and 8 bases, there was a span of 13 bases. Germline-derived CDR1 and CDR2 are MDHEN and SYDVKM. This CDR3 has 12 amino acids. The CDR3 bases are TGTGCCAGCAGACCACAGGGCGGGGGCTACACCTTC. Translated, it gives CASRPQGGGYTF.

The chain links TRBV5-1 to TRBJ1-1, with D possibly being TRBD1 (5 bases). This CDR3 spans 15 amino acids. The ends were cut back, 2 bases at V and 5 bases at J, with 16 bases in the middle. The germline CDR1 and CDR2 sequences are SGHRS and YFSETQ. The CDR3 coding sequence is TGCGCCAGCAGCTTTTTCCCCAGGGAGGGGACTGAAGCTTTCTTT. This translates into CASSFFPREGTEAFF.

The chain is built from TRBV30 and TRBJ1-3; D possibly corresponds to TRBD1 (5 bases). The CDR3 has 12 amino acids. The V end was cut by 5 bases, the J end by 6 bases, with 11 bases between. Germline loops: CDR1 GTSNPN, CDR2 SVGIG (reference sequence). The CDR3 here is CAWEIGANTIYF. DNA of the CDR3: TGTGCCTGGGAAATTGGGGCAAACACCATATATTTT.

The chain carries TRBV7-6 and TRBJ2-1; 10 bases map to TRBD2. V trimming: 6 bases; J trimming: 6 bases; junction bases outside the gene matches: 20. This CDR3 comprises 19 residues. Germline assignment: CDR1 SGHVS and CDR2 FNYEAQ. The CDR3 loop is CASRVYTSGNGFSCNEQFF. CDR3 in DNA: TGTGCCAGCAGAGTCTACACTAGCGGGAACGGTTTTAGTTGCAATGAGCAGTTCTTC.

This chain connects TRBV28 to TRBJ2-5, with 8 bases that match TRBD2. This CDR3 is 16 amino acids long. V gave up 8 bases and J gave up 7 bases; unmatched junction bases: 18. Germline-derived CDR1 and CDR2 are MDHEN and SYDVKM. The CDR3 region is CASVPAGGGAGWTQYF. The CDR3 DNA reads as TGTGCCAGCGTACCCGCCGGGGGGGGCGCCGGGTGGACCCAGTACTTC.

The rearrangement joins TRBV19 to TRBJ2-2; TRBD1 matches at 7 bases. The length of the CDR3 is 16 residues. Unmatched junction bases numbered 4, after V lost 3 bases and J lost 0 bases. Germline V gene data show CDR1 as LNHDA and CDR2 as SQIVND (reference sequence). The CDR3 DNA is TGTGCCAGTAGTATTTGGGACAGTGCGAACACCGGGGAGCTGTTTTTT. It translates to CASSIWDSANTGELFF.

This clone was found a few times. V and J are TRBV7-2 and TRBJ2-5, with TRBD1 identical over 12 bases. The V segment lost 1 base and the J segment 6 bases; nucleotides outside the gene matches: 6. CDR3 length: 16 amino acids. Per germline, CDR1 SGHTA and CDR2 FQGNSA. The CDR3 loop is CASSLVGTGGLKTQYF. The DNA of the CDR3 is TGTGCCAGCAGCTTAGTAGGGACAGGGGGCCTCAAGACCCAGTACTTC.

The chain joins TRBV4-2 to TRBJ2-5; tentative D call: TRBD2 (6 bases). Trimming cost V 3 bases and J 5 bases, with 19 bases left between them. The CDR3 covers 16 residues. Germline V gives CDR1 LGHNA, CDR2 YNFKEQ. CDR3: CASSQTTGREPETQYF. CDR3 nucleotides: TGTGCCAGCAGCCAGACCACCGGGAGAGAACCGGAGACCCAGTACTTC.

The count of this clone is one. V is TRBV11-3 and J is TRBJ2-5, with 8 bases matching TRBD2. Germline loops: CDR1 SGHNT, CDR2 YENEEA. Trimming at V came to 3 bases and at J to 1 base, leaving 4 bases not matched to a gene. This CDR3 region has 15 residues. The CDR3: CASSLGAGGQETQYF. CDR3 DNA sequence: TGTGCCAGCAGCTTGGGTGCGGGAGGCCAAGAGACCCAGTACTTC.